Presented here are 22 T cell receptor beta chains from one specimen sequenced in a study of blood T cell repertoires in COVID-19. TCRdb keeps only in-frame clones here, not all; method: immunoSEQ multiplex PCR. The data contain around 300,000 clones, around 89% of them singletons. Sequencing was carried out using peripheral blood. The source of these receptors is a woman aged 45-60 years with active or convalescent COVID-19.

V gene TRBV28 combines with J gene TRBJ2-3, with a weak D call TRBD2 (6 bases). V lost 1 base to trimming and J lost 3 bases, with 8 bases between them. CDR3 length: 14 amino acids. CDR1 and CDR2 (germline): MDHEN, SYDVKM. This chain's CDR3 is CASSLSGGTDTQYF. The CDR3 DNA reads TGTGCCAGCAGTTTATCCGGGGGAACAGATACGCAGTATTTT.

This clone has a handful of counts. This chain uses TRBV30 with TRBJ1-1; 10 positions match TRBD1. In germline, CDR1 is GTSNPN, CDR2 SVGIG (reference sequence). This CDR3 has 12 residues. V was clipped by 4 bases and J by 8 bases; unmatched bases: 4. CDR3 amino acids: CAWNDRGPEAFF. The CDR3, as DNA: TGTGCCTGGAACGACAGGGGGCCAGAAGCTTTCTTT.

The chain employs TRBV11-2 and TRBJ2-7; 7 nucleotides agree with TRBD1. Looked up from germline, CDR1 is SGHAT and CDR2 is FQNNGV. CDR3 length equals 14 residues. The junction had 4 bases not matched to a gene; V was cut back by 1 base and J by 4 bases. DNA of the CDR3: TGTGCCAGCAGCTTAGGCAGGGGGTATTACGAGCAGTACTTC. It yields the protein CASSLGRGYYEQYF.

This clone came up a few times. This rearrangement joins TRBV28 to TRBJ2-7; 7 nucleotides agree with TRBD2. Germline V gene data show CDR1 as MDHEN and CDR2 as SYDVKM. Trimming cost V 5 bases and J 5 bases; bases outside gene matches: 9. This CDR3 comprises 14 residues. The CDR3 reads CASSPPGLLNEQYF. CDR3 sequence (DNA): TGTGCCAGCAGTCCCCCGGGACTACTAAACGAGCAGTACTTC.

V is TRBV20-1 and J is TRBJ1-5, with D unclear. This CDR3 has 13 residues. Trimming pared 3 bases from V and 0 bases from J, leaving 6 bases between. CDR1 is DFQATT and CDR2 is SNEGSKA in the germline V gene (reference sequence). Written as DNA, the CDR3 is TGCAGTGCTAGTCAGGATAGCAATCAGCCCCAGCATTTT. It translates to CSASQDSNQPQHF.

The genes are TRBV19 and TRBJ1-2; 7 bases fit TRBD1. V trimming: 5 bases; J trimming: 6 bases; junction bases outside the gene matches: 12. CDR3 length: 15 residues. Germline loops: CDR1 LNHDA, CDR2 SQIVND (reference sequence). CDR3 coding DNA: TGTGCCAGTAGTGGCTCGCGACAGGGCACGAATGGCTACACCTTC. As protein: CASSGSRQGTNGYTF.

CDR3 bases: TGTGCCAGTCGGGACTACACCCCCAATGAGCAGTTCTTC. Amino acid sequence: CASRDYTPNEQFF. This chain joins TRBV19 and TRBJ2-1; 7 nucleotides match TRBD2. Germline V gives CDR1 LNHDA, CDR2 SQIVND (reference sequence). This CDR3 is 13 amino acids long. J lost 6 bases, V lost 8 bases, and 7 bases had no gene match.

As DNA, the CDR3 is TGCGCCAGCAGGCTTGGAGACAGGACCTCCTACAATGAGCAGTTCTTC. Protein: CASRLGDRTSYNEQFF. The rearrangement uses TRBV5-1 and TRBJ2-1; tentative D call: TRBD1 (6 bases). V dropped 5 bases and J dropped 0 bases, with 15 bases sitting between them. CDR3 length equals 16 residues. Germline assignment: CDR1 SGHRS and CDR2 YFSETQ. Complete variable domain (other parts from reference TRBV5-1 and TRBJ2-1): KAGVTQTPRYLIKTRGQQVTLSCSPISGHRSVSWYQQTPGQGLQFLFEYFSETQRNKGNFPGRFSGRQFSNSRSEMNVSTLELGDSALYLCASRLGDRTSYNEQFFGPGTRLTVL.

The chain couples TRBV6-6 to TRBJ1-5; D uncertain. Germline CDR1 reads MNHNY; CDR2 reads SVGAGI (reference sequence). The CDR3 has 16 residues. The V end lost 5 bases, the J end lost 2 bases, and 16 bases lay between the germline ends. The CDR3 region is CASSRRPVAGNQPQHF. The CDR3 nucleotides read TGTGCCAGCAGTCGACGACCGGTAGCAGGCAATCAGCCCCAGCATTTT.

The DNA for the CDR3 is TGTGCCAGCTCACAGGGACAGGGAAAGGCCAAAAACATTCAGTACTTC. Translated, it gives CASSQGQGKAKNIQYF. The J gene is TRBJ2-4, the V gene TRBV18; 9 nucleotides line up with TRBD1. Germline-derived CDR1 and CDR2 are KGHSH and LQKENI. The V and J ends lost 4 bases and 1 base, in that order; junction bases with no gene match: 5. The CDR3 covers 16 residues. Based on the CDR3 plus reference TRBV18 and TRBJ2-4, the full variable domain is NAGVMQNPRHLVRRRGQEARLRCSPMKGHSHVYWYRQLPEEGLKFMVYLQKENIIDESGMPKERFSAEFPKEGPSILRIQQVVRGDSAAYFCASSQGQGKAKNIQYFGAGTRLSVL.

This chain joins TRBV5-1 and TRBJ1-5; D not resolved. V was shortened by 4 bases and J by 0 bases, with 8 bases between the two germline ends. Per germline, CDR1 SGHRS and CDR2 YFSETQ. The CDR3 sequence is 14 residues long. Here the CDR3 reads CASSPDYSNQPQHF. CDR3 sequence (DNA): TGCGCCAGCAGCCCGGACTATAGCAATCAGCCCCAGCATTTT.

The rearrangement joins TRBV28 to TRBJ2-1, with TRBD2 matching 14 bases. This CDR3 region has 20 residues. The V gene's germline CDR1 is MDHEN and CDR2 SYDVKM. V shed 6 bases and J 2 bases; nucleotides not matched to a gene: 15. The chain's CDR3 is CASSSKAGTSGSSTYNEQFF. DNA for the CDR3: TGTGCCAGCAGCTCTAAAGCCGGGACTAGCGGGAGTTCCACCTACAATGAGCAGTTCTTC.

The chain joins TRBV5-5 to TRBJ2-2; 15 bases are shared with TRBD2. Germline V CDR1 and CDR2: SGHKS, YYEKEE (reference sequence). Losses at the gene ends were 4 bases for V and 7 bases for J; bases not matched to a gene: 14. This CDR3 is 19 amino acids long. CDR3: CASSPGLAGGMNLGGELFF. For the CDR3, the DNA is TGTGCCAGCAGCCCCGGACTAGCGGGGGGGATGAATTTGGGCGGGGAGCTGTTTTTT.

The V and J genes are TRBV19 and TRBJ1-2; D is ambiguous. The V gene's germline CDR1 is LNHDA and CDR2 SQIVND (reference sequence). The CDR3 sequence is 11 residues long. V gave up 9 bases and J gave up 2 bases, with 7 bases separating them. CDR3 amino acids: CASFGNYGYTF. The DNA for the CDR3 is TGTGCCAGCTTCGGGAACTATGGCTACACCTTC.

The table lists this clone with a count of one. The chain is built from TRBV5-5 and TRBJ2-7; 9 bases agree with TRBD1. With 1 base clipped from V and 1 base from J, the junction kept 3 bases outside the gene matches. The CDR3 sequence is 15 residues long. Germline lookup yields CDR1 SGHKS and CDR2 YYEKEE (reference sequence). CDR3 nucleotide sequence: TGTGCCAGCAGCTTGTTGGGACAGGGATCCTACGAGCAGTACTTC. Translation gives CASSLLGQGSYEQYF.

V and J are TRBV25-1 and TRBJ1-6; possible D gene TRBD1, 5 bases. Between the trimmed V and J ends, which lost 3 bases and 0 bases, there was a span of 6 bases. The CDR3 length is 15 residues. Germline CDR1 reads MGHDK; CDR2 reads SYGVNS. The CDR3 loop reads CASSEDISYNSPLHF. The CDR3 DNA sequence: TGTGCCAGCAGTGAGGACATCTCCTATAATTCACCCCTCCACTTT.

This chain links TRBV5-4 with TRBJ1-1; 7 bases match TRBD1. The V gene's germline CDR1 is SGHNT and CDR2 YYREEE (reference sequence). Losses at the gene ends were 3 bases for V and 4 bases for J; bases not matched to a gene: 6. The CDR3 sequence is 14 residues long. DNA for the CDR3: TGTGCCAGCAGCTCCAACTACAGGGGCACTGAAGCTTTCTTT. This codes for CASSSNYRGTEAFF. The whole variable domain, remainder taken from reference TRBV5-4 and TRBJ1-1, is ETGVTQSPTHLIKTRGQQVTLRCSSQSGHNTVSWYQQALGQGPQFIFQYYREEENGRGNFPPRFSGLQFPNYSSELNVNALELDDSALYLCASSSNYRGTEAFFGQGTRLTVV.

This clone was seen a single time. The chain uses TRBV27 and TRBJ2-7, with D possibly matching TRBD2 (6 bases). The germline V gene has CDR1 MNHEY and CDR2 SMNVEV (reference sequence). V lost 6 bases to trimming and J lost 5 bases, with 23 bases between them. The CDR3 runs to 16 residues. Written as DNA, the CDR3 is TGTGCCAGCAGCCCCTGGGCCGGGGAGGTGGGAGACGAGCAGTACTTC. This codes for CASSPWAGEVGDEQYF.

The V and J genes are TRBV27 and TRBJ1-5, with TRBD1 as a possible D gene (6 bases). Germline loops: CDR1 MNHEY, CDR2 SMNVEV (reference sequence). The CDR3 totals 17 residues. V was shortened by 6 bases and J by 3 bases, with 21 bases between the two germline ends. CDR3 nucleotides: TGTGCCAGCAGCCGTACATGGGCTGGGGGGGCCAATCAGCCCCAGCATTTT. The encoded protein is CASSRTWAGGANQPQHF.

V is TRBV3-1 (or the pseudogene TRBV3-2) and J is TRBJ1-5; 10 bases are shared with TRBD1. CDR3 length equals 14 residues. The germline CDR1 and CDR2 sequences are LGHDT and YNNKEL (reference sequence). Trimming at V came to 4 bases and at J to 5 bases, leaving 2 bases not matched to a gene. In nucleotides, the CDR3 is TGTGCCAGCAGCCGGGGACAGGGGTATCAGCCCCAGCATTTT. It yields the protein CASSRGQGYQPQHF.

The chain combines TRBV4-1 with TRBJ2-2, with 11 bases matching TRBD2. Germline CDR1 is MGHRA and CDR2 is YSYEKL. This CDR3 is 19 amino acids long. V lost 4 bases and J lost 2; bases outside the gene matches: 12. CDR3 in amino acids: CASSPNAASGGTNTGELFF. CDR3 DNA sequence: TGCGCCAGCAGCCCTAACGCCGCTAGCGGGGGGACAAACACCGGGGAGCTGTTTTTT.

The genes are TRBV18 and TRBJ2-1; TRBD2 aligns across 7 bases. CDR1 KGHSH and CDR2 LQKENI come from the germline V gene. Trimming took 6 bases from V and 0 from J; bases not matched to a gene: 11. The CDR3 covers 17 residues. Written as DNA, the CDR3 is TGTGCCAGCTCTCTACGAGAAGGCGGGAGCTCCTACAATGAGCAGTTCTTC. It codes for CASSLREGGSSYNEQFF.